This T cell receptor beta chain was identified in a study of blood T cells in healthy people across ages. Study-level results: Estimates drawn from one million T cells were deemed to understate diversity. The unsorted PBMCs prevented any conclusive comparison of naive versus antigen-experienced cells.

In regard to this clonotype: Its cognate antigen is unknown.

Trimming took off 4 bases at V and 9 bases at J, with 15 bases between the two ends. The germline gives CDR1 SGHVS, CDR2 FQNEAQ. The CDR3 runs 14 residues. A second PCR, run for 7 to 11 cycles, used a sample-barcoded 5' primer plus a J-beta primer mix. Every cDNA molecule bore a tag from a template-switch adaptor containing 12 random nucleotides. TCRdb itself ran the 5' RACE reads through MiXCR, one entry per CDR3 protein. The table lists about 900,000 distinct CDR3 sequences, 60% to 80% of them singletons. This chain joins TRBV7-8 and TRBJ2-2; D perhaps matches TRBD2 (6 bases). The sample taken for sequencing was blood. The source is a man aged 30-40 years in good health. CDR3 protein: CASSWDLEHRELFF. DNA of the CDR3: TGTGCCAGCAGCTGGGACTTAGAACACCGGGAGCTGTTTTTT.